This T cell receptor (beta chain) was recovered during a study of cytomegalovirus exposure and HLA in healthy donors. Study details: HLA-typed donors contributed 65 million to 95 million unique TCRs, which were held in an early data release. Study observations and caveats: After further analysis at a later stage, roughly 16,000 TCR beta sequences were associated with HLA alleles at 0.05 false discovery rate. Analysis was carried out at a later point, and it linked a missense DCLRE1C variant to TCR beta V- and J-gene trimming.

The CDR3 is 14 residues long. Trimming took off 0 bases at V and 8 bases at J, with 11 bases between the two ends. Germline V gives CDR1 SGHTA, CDR2 FQGTGA. The PCR had 60 Vbeta and 13 Jbeta primers. Sequenced by immunoSEQ multiplex PCR; TCRdb stores in-frame clones only, minus some. The sample lists about 59,000 clones, about four fifths occurring once. A note on this clone: Antigen: not known.

The rearrangement links TRBV7-3 to TRBJ1-3; the D is unclear. The sequence was obtained from a man younger than 40 in good health and CMV-seropositive. Sample: PBMCs. CDR3 sequence: CASSLTPGGDTIYF. As DNA, the CDR3 is TGTGCCAGCAGCTTAACTCCCGGCGGGGACACCATATATTTT. The complete variable domain, with remaining parts taken from reference TRBV7-3 and TRBJ1-3, reads GAGVSQTPSNKVTEKGKYVELRCDPISGHTALYWYRQSLGQGPEFLIYFQGTGAADDSGLPNDRFFAVRPEGSVSTLKIQRTERGDSAVYLCASSLTPGGDTIYFGEGSWLTVV.